This T cell receptor beta chain was retrieved from a study of vaccination and CD4 T cells after COVID-19 (dated by TCRdb to between 2021 and 2023). Background for the entire study: Every convalescent patient had a positive nasal swab PCR test for SARS-CoV-2, with mild disease in under ten patients and severe disease in one. The convalescent cohort comprised six males and four females, including two Hispanic individuals, seven Caucasians, two Asians and one multiracial person. Two doses of either the Pfizer-BioNTech BNT162b2 vaccine (n=8) or the Moderna mRNA-1273 vaccine (n=2) were administered to participants. Post-COVID blood samples were collected from convalescent patients a median of approximately 100 days after diagnosis, with a range of roughly 30 to 161 days. Post-vaccine blood samples were collected a median of about 72 days after the second vaccine dose, ranging from roughly 12 to 250 days. The cultures were stimulated with overlapping spike peptide pools from SARS-CoV-2 and from the common cold coronaviruses HCoV-NL63, HCoV-OC43 and HCoV-229E. As controls, cultures received a CEFX viral epitope pool (the positive control), an HIV-1 Nef peptide pool (the negative control), or no peptide at all. The spike-specific CD4+ TCR repertoire was compared before and after mRNA vaccination in 10 COVID-19 convalescent patients and a few infection-naive healthy vaccine recipients. Study-level results and caveats: The number of convalescent patients in the study was relatively small, and the study did not examine early timepoints following natural infection. In convalescent patients, a median around 90% of post-vaccine SARS-CoV-2-reactive clones were detected only after vaccination, and vaccine-specific priming was suggested by this finding. An increase in the median number of SARS-CoV-2-reactive clonotypes from 20 to 25 after infection to 38 after vaccination was observed, but the change was not found to be significant. Of the vaccine-specific clones in convalescent patients, 304 of 307, or nearly all, reacted only to SARS-CoV-2 spike and did not cross-react with common cold coronaviruses.

Taken with the paper, the label for treatment or condition translates to: approximately 10-day PBMC culture with coronavirus spike peptide pools or control peptides (ViraFEST assay). The ViraFEST assay was used in the study, in which antigen-specific T cells were expanded with peptide pools and expanded clonotypes were subsequently identified by TCR sequencing. The convalescent patients' positive SARS-CoV-2 PCR tests were from March to December 2020, which was before the Alpha, Beta and Delta variants emerged in the United States. Each well held two million PBMCs cultured with around 9 ug/ml peptide pools in IMDM containing 5% human AB serum and roughly 10 IU/ml IL-2. Half of the culture medium was replaced with fresh IL-2-containing medium on days 3 and 7. Once the cells had been in culture for approximately 10 days, the EasySep CD4+ T cell isolation kit was used to isolate CD4+ T cells by negative selection. PBMCs were separated from whole blood using Ficoll-Paque Plus gradient centrifugation and then either used fresh or cryopreserved at -140C. Culture conditions were generally each tested in triplicate wells.

The library was made by PCR. At the Johns Hopkins FTIC core, DNA from the cultured CD4+ T cells underwent TCR sequencing with the Oncomine TCR Beta short-read assay. The QIAamp micro DNA kit was used to extract genomic DNA from the cultured CD4+ T cells. Oncomine TCR Beta libraries from cultured CD4+ T cells were pooled with unique dual indexes and sequenced on an Illumina iSeq 100. As for how the authors treated the data: Non-productive sequences were removed, and CDR3s not starting with C, not ending with F or W, or shorter than 7 amino acids were discarded. Antigen-specific clonotypes were identified using the MANAFEST web application through comparison of peptide-stimulated wells with reference and other culture wells. An FDR below 0.05, an odds ratio above 5, and a productive frequency above 0.1% in at least two of three replicate wells were required for clones to be considered positive. Clonotypes that were significantly expanded in both SARS-CoV-2 spike wells and at least one common cold coronavirus spike condition were defined as cross-reactive. Similarity between CDR3 sequences was evaluated in R version 3.6.1 using Levenshtein distances (stringdist) and unrooted phylogenetic trees (ape). TCRdb redid the processing of the public reads, applying fastp at Q25 and MiXCR, and retained in-frame beta chains. Entries are consolidated by CDR3 protein sequence, retaining the most common genes and DNA. The V and J calls were determined by TCRdb, not by the authors. The sample table shows some 3,500 distinct CDR3 sequences, and approximately 15% are seen once. Around 21% of the sample comes from the top ten.

About this clonotype: The specificity of this receptor is unknown. No base qualities exist here, and no much larger clone lies one base off it.

Reading from cysteine to phenylalanine, the CDR3 counts 16 amino acids. Only CDR3 DNA remains: 48 bases, in frame from the first base. V and J are trimmed by 10 bases and 8 bases, and the gene matches miss 19 bases of the junction. Per the germline V gene, MNHNS is the CDR1 and SASEGT is the CDR2. The sequence is built from TRBV6-1 and TRBJ1-4; the junction holds 7 bases that match TRBD1. Sequencing input: CD4+ T cells from blood, cultured in vitro. The TCR originated in a human donor who had recovered from COVID-19. The CDR3 protein sequence reads: CATLNPFRDSPEKLFF. The bases are TGTGCCACCTTAAACCCTTTCCGGGACAGCCCAGAAAAACTGTTTTTT.